This T cell receptor beta chain was observed in a study of identical twins (dated by TCRdb to about 2016). Study-level background: To test whether fetal clonotypes persist, this study deep-sequenced TCR alpha and beta repertoires from monozygotic twins, from unrelated adults of various ages, and from cord blood. To rule out contamination, the twin experiments were replicated at different times with different library preparation protocols.

The library came from 5' RACE. Instrument used: Illumina HiSeq 2000. Template switching introduced a universal primer binding site; the final cDNA contained a unique molecular identifier, enabling accurate counting of TCR cDNA molecules. Specific primers in the conserved constant-segment region were used to synthesize first-strand cDNA for the TCR alpha and beta chains. To control for contamination, every cDNA library carried two barcodes: a SMART-Mk sample barcode plus Illumina barcodes. TruSeq adapter sequences and Illumina sample barcodes were added in two successive PCR steps. Sequencing of the TCR alpha and beta cDNA libraries was done on the Illumina HiSeq platform using custom primers. For the original study's pipeline: MiGEC was used to process raw reads and extract unique molecular identifiers, and MiXCR was used to find CDR3 positions. For each individual, recombination models were inferred using an EM algorithm with the repgenHMM and IGoR tools. The analysis of shared clonotypes was done with the tcR package in R, with sharing normalized by the product of cloneset sizes. Out-of-frame nonproductive sequences were analyzed to study raw recombination free of thymic and clonal selection effects. TCRdb ran its own pipeline on the public reads, namely fastp trimming at Q25 and MiXCR clone calling, and kept in-frame beta chains. Rows with a matching CDR3 protein are joined into one entry that keeps the most common DNA and genes. TCRdb, rather than the study authors, made the V and J calls. For this sample the table gives some 1,700,000 distinct CDR3 sequences, of which under 35% were detected only once. The ten largest account for more than 0.25% of the sample.

The V end gives up 0 bases and the J end 6 bases, leaving 5 bases in the junction not matched to a gene. Sequences KGHSH (CDR1) and LQKENI (CDR2) are obtained from the germline V gene. Inclusive of the bounding cysteine and phenylalanine, the CDR3 is 15 residues long. The read is trimmed to its CDR3 DNA, 45 bases read in frame from base 1. With respect to this clonotype: Its antigen is unknown. Nothing much larger sits one base from this clone, and base qualities are not available.

On the study overall, not on this receptor specifically: Fewer insertions were carried by abundant cord blood beta clonotypes; a weaker similar trend was observed in young adult naive repertoires, while no such trend was observed in memory repertoires. In monozygotic twins, recombination models systematically underestimated out-of-frame TCR alpha sharing, but the models matched the sharing seen between unrelated individuals. Excess twin sharing in beta out-of-frame sequences was weaker because fewer shared sequences lowered the signal-to-noise ratio. Zero-insertion analyses could be partly confounded by invariant T cells such as MAIT and iNKT, although diverse VJ usage argued against such confounding for most clonotypes. Compared with coincidental sharing between unrelated individuals, out-of-frame TCR alpha sequences shared between twins showed an excess of sequences with low generation probability. Because the same donors could not be followed over many years, the conclusions depended on cross-sectional statistical analysis.

Every donor in the study was a healthy Caucasian. The sequence was collected from a newborn girl in good health. The sequenced material came from cord blood. The chain joins TRBV18 to TRBJ2-4; 7 bases in the junction line up with TRBD1. The sequence in DNA is TGTGCCAGCTCACCACCAAGGGGGCTCAGAAACATTCAGTACTTC. This encodes CASSPPRGLRNIQYF.